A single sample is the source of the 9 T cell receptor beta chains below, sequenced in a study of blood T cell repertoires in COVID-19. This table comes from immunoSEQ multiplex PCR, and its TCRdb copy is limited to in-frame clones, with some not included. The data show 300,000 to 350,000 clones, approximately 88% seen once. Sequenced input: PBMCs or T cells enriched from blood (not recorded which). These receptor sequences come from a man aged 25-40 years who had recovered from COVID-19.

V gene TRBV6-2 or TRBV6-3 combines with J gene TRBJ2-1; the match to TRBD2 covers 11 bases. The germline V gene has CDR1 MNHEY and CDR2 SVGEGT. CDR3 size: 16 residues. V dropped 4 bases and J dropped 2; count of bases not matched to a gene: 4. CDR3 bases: TGTGCCAGCAGTTTTAGCGGGGGGGCTCCCTACAATGAGCAGTTCTTC. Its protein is CASSFSGGAPYNEQFF.

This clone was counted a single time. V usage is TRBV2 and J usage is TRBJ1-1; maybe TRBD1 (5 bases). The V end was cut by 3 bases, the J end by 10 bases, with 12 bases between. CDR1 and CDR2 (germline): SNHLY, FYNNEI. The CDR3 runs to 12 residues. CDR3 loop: CASSEQARVAFF. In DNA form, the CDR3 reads TGTGCCAGCAGTGAGCAGGCCAGGGTAGCTTTCTTT.

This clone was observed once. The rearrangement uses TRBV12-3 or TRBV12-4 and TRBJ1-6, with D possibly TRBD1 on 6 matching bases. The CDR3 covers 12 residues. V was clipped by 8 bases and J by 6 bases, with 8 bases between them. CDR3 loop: CASRRGNSPLHF. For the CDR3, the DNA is TGTGCCAGCCGCAGGGGTAATTCACCCCTCCACTTT.

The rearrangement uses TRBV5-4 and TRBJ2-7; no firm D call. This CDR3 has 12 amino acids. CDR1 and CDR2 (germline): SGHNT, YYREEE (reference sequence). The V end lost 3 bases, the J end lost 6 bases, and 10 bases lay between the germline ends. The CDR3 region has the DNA TGTGCCAGCAGCTCGGGTGCCTCCGAGCAGTACTTC. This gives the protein CASSSGASEQYF.

The CDR3: CASSQFLAYEQYF. The CDR3 DNA reads TGTGCCAGCAGCCAATTTCTTGCGTACGAGCAGTACTTC. The chain has TRBV3-1 (or the pseudogene TRBV3-2) and TRBJ2-7; no definite D call. Germline V gives CDR1 LGHDT, CDR2 YNNKEL (reference sequence). CDR3 length: 13 amino acids. V gave up 2 bases and J gave up 4 bases, with 9 bases separating them.

CDR3 protein: CASSFQSGLGTDTQYF. Written as DNA, the CDR3 is TGTGCCAGCAGTTTCCAATCTGGCTTGGGCACAGATACGCAGTATTTT. The rearrangement links TRBV27 to TRBJ2-3; D ambiguous. The V end was cut by 3 bases, the J end by 1 base, with 14 bases between. From germline, CDR1 is MNHEY and CDR2 SMNVEV (reference sequence). The CDR3 contains 16 residues.

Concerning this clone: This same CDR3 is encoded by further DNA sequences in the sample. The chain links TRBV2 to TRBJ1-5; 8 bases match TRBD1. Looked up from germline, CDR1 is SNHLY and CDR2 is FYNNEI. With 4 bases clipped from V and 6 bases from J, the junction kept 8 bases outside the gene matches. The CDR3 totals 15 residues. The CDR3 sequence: CASSVGQGSGQPQHF. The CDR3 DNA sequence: TGTGCCAGCAGTGTCGGACAGGGCAGCGGTCAGCCCCAGCATTTT.

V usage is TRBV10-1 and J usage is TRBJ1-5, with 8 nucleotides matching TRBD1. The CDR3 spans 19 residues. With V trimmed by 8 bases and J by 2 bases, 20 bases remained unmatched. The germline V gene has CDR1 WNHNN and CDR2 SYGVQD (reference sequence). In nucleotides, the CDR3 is TGCGCCAGCCCCCTATTACATTACAGGGGGGCTATCCGCAATCAGCCCCAGCATTTT. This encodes CASPLLHYRGAIRNQPQHF.

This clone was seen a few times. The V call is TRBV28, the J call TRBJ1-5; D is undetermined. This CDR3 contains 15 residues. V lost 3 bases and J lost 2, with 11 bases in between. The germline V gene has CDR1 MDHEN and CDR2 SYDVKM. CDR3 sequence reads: CASSFPGEGNQPQHF. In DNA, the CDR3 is TGTGCCAGCAGTTTTCCCGGGGAGGGCAATCAGCCCCAGCATTTT.